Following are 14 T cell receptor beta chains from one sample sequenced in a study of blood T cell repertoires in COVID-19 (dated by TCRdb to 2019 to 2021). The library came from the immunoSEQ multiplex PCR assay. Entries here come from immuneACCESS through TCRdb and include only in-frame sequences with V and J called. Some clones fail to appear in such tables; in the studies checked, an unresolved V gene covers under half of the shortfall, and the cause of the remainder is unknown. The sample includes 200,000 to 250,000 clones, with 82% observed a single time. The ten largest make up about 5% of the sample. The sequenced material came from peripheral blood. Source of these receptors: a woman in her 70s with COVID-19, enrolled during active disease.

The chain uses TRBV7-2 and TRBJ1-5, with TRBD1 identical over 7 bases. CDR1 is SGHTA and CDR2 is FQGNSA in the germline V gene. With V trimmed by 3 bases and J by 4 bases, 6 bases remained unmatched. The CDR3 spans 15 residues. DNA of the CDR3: TGTGCCAGCAGCTTCAGGGGGACAGCTAATCAGCCCCAGCATTTT. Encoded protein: CASSFRGTANQPQHF.

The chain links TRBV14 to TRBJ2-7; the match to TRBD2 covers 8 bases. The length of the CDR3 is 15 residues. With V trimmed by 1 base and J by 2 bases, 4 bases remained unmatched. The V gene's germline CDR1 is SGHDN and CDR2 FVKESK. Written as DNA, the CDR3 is TGTGCCAGCAGCCAAGGCATAGCGGGACCCTACGAGCAGTACTTC. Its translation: CASSQGIAGPYEQYF.

The CDR3 coding sequence is TGTGCCTGGAGTGCATCGACACACACTCTCTACGAGCAGTACTTC. Amino acids: CAWSASTHTLYEQYF. The chain recombines TRBV30 with TRBJ2-7; the D is unclear. The germline V and J ends were trimmed by 1 base and 3 bases, with 16 bases remaining between them. The CDR3 spans 15 residues. CDR1 is GTSNPN, CDR2 SVGIG, per germline (reference sequence).

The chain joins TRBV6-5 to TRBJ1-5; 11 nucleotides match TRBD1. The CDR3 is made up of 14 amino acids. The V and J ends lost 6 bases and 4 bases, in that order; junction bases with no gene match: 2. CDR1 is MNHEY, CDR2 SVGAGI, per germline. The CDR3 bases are TGTGCCAGCAGAGGGACAGGGGGTAATCAGCCCCAGCATTTT. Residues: CASRGTGGNQPQHF.

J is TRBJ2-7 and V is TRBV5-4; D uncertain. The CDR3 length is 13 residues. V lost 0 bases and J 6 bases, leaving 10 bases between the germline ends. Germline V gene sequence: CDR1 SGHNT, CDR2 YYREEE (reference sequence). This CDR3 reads CASSLAPPVEQYF. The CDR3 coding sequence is TGTGCCAGCAGCTTGGCCCCGCCAGTCGAGCAGTACTTC.

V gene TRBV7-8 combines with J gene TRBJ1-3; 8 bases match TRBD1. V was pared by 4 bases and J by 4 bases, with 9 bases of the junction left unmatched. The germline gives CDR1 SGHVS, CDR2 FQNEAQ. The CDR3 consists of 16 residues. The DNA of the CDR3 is TGTGCCAGCAGCTCGCTCCGGACAGGGATAGGAAACACCATATATTTT. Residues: CASSSLRTGIGNTIYF.

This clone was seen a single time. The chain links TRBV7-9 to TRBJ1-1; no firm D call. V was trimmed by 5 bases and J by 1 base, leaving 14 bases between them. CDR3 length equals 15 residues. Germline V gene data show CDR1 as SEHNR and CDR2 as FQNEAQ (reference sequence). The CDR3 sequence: CASSLPTPANTEAFF. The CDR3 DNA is TGTGCCAGCAGCCTCCCGACACCGGCGAACACTGAAGCTTTCTTT.

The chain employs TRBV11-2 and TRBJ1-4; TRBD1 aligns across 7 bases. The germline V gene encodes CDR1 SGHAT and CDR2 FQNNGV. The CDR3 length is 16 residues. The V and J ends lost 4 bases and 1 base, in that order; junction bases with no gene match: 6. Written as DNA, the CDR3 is TGTGCCAGCAGCTGGGGACAGCGCCGAACTAATGAAAAACTGTTTTTT. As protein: CASSWGQRRTNEKLFF.

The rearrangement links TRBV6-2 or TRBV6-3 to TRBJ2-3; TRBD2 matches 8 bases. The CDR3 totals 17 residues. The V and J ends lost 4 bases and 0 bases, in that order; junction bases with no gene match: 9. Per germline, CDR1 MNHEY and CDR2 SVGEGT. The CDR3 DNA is TGTGCCAGCAGTTCCCTCGGGGGGGGCAGTAGCACAGATACGCAGTATTTT. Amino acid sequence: CASSSLGGGSSTDTQYF.

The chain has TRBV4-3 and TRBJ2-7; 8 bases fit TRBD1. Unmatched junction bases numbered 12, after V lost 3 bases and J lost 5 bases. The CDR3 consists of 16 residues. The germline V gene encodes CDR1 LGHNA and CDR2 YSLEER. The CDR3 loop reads CASSQEGGQARHEQYF. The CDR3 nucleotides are TGCGCCAGCAGCCAGGAGGGGGGACAGGCACGCCACGAGCAGTACTTC.

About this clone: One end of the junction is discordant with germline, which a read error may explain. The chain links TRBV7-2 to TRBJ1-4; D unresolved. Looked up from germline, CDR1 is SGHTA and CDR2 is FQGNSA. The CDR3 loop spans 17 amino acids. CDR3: CASTLARKTDGSEKLFF. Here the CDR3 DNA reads TGTGCCAGCACCTTAGCACGGAAAACAGACGGGAGTGAAAAACTGTTTTTT.

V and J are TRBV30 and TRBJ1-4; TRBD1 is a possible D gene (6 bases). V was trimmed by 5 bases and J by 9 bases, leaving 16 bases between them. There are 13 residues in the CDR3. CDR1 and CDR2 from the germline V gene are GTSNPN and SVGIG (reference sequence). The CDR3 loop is CAWCWDNTQKLFF. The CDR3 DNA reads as TGTGCCTGGTGTTGGGACAATACTCAAAAACTGTTTTTT.

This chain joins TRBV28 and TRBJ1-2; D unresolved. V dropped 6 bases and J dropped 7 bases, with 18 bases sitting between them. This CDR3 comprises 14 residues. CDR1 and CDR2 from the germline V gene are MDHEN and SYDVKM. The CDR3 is CASSTSEIFRGYTF. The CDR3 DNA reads TGTGCCAGCAGCACCTCCGAGATATTCCGTGGCTACACCTTC.

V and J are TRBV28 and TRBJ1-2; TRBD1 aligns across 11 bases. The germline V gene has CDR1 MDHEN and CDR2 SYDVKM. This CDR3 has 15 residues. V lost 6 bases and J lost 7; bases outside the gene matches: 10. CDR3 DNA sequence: TGTGCCAGCAGAACTCTTGGACAGGGGGCGGGTGGCTACACCTTC. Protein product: CASRTLGQGAGGYTF.